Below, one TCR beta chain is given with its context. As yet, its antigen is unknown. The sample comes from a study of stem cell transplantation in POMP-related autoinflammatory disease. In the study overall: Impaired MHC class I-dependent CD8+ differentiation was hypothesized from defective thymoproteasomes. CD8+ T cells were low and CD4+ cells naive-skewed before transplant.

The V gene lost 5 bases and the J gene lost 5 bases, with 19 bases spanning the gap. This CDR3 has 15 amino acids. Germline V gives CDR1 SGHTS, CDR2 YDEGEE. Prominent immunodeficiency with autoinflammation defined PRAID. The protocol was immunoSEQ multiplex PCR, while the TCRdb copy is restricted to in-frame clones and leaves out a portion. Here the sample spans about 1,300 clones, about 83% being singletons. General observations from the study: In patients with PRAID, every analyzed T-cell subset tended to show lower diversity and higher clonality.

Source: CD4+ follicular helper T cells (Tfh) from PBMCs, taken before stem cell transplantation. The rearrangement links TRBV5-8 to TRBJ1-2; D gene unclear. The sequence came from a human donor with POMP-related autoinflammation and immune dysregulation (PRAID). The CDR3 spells CASRPLSGGSYGYTF. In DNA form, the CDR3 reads TGTGCCAGCAGACCCCTGTCGGGCGGTTCATATGGCTACACCTTC.